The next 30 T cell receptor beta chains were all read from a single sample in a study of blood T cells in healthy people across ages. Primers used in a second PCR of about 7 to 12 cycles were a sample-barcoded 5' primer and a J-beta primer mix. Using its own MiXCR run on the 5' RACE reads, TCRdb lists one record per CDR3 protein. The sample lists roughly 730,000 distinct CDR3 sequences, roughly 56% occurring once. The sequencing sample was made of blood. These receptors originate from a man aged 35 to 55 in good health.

CDR3: CASSLDGAGTGELFF. The CDR3 DNA follows: TGTGCCAGCAGTCTGGACGGCGCGGGCACCGGGGAGCTGTTTTTT. This chain links TRBV6-5 with TRBJ2-2; perhaps TRBD2 as D (5 bases). Trimming shortened V by 5 bases and J by 4 bases, and 14 bases separated the two germline ends. The CDR3 length is 15 residues. CDR1 is MNHEY and CDR2 is SVGAGI in the germline V gene.

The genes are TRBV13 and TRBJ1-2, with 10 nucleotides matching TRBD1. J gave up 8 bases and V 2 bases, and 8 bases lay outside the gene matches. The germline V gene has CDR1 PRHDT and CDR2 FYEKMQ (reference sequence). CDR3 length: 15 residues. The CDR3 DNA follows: TGTGCCAGCAGCTTACGGGACAGGGGATTGGAAGGCTACACCTTC. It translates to CASSLRDRGLEGYTF. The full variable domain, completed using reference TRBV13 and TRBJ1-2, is AAGVIQSPRHLIKEKRETATLKCYPIPRHDTVYWYQQGPGQDPQFLISFYEKMQSDKGSIPDRFSAQQFSDYHSELNMSSLELGDSALYFCASSLRDRGLEGYTFGSGTRLTVV.

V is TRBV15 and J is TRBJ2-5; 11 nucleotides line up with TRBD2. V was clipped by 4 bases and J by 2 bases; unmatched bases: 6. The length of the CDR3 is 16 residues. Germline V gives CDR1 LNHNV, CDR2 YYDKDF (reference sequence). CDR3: CATSIPTSGAQETQYF. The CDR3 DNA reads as TGTGCCACCAGCATTCCGACTAGCGGGGCTCAAGAGACCCAGTACTTC.

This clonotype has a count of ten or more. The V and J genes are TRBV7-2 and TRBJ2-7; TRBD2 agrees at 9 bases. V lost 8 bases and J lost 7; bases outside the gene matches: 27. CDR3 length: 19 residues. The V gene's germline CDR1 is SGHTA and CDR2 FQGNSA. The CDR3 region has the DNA TGTGCCAGCGCACAACGGTCCGGGGGAGCGGGAGGCTTTGTGGGGGAGCAGTACTTC. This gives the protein CASAQRSGGAGGFVGEQYF. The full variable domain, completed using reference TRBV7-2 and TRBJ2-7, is GAGVSQSPSNKVTEKGKDVELRCDPISGHTALYWYRQSLGQGLEFLIYFQGNSAPDKSGLPSDRFSAERTGGSVSTLTIQRTQQEDSAVYLCASAQRSGGAGGFVGEQYFGPGTRLTVT.

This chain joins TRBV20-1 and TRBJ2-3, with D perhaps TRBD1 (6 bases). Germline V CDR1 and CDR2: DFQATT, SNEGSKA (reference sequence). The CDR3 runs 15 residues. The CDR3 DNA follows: TGCACCCCGGGTGGGGGCGCCGGTGCCACAGATACGCAGTATTTT. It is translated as CTPGGGAGATDTQYF.

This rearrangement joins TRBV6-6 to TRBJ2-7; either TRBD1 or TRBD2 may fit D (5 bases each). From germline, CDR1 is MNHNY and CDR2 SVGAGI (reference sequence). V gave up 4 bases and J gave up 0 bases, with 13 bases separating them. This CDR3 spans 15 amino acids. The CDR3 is CASSSPEGTSYEQYF. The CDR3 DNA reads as TGTGCCAGCAGTTCGCCAGAGGGGACCTCCTACGAGCAGTACTTC.

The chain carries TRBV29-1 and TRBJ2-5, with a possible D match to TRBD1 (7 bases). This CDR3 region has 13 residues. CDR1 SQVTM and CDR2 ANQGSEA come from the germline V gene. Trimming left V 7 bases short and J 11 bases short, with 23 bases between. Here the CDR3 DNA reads TGCAGCGCTCAGGGGGGTATAGCGGATGAGCAGTACTTC. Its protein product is CSAQGGIADEQYF.

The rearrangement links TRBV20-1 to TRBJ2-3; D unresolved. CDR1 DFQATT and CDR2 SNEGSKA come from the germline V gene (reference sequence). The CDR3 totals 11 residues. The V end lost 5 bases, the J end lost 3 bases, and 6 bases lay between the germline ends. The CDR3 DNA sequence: TGCAGTGCTCAAATGACAGATACGCAGTATTTT. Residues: CSAQMTDTQYF.

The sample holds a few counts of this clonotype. CDR3 region: CASSYRTGEADTQYF. The CDR3 region has the DNA TGTGCCAGCAGCTATAGGACAGGGGAGGCGGATACGCAGTATTTT. V gene TRBV7-3 combines with J gene TRBJ2-3; 9 bases align to TRBD1. The CDR3 has 15 amino acids. The germline CDR1 and CDR2 sequences are SGHTA and FQGTGA. The V gene end was trimmed by 4 bases and the J gene end by 6 bases; junction bases not matched to a gene: 8.

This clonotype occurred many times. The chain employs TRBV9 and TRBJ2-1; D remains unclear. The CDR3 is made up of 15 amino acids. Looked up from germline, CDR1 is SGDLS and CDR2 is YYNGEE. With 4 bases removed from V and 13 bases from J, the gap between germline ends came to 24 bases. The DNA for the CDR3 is TGTGCCAGCAGCCTCCTCAATGATTTCGGTGGCGATCAGTTCTTC. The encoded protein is CASSLLNDFGGDQFF.

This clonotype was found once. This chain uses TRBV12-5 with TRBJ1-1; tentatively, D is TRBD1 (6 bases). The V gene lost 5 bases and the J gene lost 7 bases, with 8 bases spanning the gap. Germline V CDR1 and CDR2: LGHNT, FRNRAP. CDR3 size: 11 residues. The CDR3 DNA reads TGTGCTAGTGGTGGACAGAATGAAGCTTTCTTT. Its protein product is CASGGQNEAFF.

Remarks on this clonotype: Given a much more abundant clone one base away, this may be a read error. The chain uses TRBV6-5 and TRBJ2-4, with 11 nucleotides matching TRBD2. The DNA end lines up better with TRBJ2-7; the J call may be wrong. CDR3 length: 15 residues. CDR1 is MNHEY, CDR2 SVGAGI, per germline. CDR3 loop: CASGKLAGAESEQYF. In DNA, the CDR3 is TGTGCCAGCGGTAAACTAGCGGGAGCTGAGTCCGAGCAGTACTTC.

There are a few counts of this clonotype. The CDR3 loop reads CSVDSGQGGEETQYF. CDR3 bases: TGCAGCGTTGATTCGGGACAGGGGGGCGAAGAGACCCAGTACTTC. The chain has TRBV29-1 and TRBJ2-5; the match to TRBD1 covers 11 bases. This CDR3 contains 15 residues. J gave up 3 bases and V 3 bases, and 6 bases lay outside the gene matches. The germline V gene encodes CDR1 SQVTM and CDR2 ANQGSEA.

CDR3 region: CASIGSQLGEQYF. CDR3 coding DNA: TGTGCCAGCATTGGTAGTCAGTTAGGCGAGCAGTACTTC. V usage is TRBV28 and J usage is TRBJ2-7; D is unclear. The CDR3 spans 13 residues. Germline V CDR1 and CDR2: MDHEN, SYDVKM. V lost 7 bases and J 6 bases, leaving 16 bases between the germline ends.

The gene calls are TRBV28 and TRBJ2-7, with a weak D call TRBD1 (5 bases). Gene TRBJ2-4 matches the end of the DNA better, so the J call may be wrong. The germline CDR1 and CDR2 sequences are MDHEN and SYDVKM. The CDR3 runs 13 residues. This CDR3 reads CASSLGRVNIQYF. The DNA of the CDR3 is TGTGCCAGCAGTTTAGGCAGGGTAAACATTCAGTACTTC.

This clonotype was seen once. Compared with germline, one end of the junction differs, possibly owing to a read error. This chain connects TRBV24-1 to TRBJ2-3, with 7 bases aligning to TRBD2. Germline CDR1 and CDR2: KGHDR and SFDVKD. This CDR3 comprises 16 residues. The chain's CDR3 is CVTSDLGGLATDTQYF. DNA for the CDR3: TGTGTCACCAGTGATTTGGGAGGGCTCGCCACAGATACGCAGTATTTT.

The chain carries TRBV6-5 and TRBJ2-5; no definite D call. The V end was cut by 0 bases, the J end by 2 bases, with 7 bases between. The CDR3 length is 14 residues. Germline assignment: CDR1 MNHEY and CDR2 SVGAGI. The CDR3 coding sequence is TGTGCCAGCAGTTACTCTTGGGCTCAAGAGACCCAGTACTTC. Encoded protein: CASSYSWAQETQYF.

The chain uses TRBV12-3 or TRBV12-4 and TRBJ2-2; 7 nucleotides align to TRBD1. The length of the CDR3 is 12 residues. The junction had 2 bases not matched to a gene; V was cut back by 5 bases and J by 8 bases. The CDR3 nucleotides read TGTGCCAGCAGTCCGACAGGGGGGGAGCTGTTTTTT. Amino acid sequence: CASSPTGGELFF.

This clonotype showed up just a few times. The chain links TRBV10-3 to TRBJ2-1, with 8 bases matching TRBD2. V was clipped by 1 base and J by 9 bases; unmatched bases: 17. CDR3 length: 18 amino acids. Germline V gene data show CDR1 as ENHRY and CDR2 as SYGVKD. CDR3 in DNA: TGTGCCATCAGTGAGTATAGCCGAGCGGGAGCAGTTAAGGTTGAGCAGTTCTTC. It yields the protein CAISEYSRAGAVKVEQFF.

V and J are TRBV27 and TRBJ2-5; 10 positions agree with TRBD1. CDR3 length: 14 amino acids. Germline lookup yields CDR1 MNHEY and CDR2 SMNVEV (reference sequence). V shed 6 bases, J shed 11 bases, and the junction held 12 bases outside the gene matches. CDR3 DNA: TGTGCCAGCAGCCCGGGACAGGGGATTCGGGAGCAGTACTTC. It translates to CASSPGQGIREQYF.

The CDR3 protein is CASSFRATLGDEQFF. The CDR3 DNA follows: TGTGCCAGCAGCTTCAGGGCCACCCTGGGCGATGAGCAGTTCTTC. The gene calls are TRBV7-2 and TRBJ2-1; TRBD1 might be the D (5 bases). V lost 3 bases, J lost 8 bases, and 17 bases lay in between. Germline CDR1 SGHTA, CDR2 FQGNSA. The CDR3 runs to 15 residues.

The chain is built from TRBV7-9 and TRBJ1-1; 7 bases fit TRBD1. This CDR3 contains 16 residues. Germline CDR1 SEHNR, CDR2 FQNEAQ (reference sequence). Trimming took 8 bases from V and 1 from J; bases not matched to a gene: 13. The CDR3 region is CASSDQPRQGNTEAFF. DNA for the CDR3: TGTGCCAGCTCGGATCAACCACGACAGGGGAACACTGAAGCTTTCTTT.

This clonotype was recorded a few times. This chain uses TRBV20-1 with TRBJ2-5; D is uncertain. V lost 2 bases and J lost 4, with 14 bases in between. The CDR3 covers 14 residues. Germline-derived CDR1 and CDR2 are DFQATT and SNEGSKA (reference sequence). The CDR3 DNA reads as TGCAGTGCTAGACGGACGGGTCTGATAGAGACCCAGTACTTC. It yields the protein CSARRTGLIETQYF.

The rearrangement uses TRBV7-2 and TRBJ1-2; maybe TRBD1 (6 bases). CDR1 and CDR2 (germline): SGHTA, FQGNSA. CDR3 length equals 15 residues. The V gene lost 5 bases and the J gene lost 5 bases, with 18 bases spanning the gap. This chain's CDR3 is CASSLDRQPLYGYTF. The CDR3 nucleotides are TGTGCCAGCAGCCTCGACAGGCAGCCCTTATATGGCTACACCTTC.

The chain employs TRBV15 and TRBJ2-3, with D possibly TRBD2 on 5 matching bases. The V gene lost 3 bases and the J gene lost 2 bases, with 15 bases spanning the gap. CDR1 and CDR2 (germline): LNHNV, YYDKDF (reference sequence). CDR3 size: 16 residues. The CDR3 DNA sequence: TGTGCCACCAGCAGTCCCCGGGATCCGGACACAGATACGCAGTATTTT. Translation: CATSSPRDPDTDTQYF.

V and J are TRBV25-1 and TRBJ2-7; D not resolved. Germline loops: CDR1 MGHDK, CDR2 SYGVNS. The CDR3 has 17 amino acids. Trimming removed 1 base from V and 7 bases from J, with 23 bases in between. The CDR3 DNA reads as TGTGCCAGCAGTGAATCCAGTAGAAAGAGCTCCTACAATGAGCAGTACTTC. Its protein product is CASSESSRKSSYNEQYF.

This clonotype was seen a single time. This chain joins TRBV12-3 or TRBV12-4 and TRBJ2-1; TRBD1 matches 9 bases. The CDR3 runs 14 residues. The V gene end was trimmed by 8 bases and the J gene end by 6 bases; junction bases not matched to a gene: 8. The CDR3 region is CASGGGQGPNEQFF. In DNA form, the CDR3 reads TGTGCCAGCGGGGGGGGACAGGGACCCAATGAGCAGTTCTTC.

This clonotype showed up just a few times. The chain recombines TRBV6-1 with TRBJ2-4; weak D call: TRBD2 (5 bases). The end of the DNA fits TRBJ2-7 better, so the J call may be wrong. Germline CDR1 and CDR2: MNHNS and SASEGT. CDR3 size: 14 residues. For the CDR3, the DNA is TGTGCCAGCAGTGACACCGGTGGGAGCTACGAGCAGTACTTC. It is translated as CASSDTGGSYEQYF.

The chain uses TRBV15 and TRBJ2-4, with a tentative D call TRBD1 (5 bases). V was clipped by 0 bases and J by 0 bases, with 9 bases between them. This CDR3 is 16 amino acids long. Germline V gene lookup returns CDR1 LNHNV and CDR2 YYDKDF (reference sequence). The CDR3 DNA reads TGTGCCACCAGCAGAGAAGGGGCAGGAGCCAAAAACATTCAGTACTTC. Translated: CATSREGAGAKNIQYF.

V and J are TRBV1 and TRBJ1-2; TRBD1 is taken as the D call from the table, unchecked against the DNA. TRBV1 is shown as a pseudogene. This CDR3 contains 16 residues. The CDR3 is CTSSQGRDRGNYGYTF. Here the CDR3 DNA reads TGCACCAGCAGCCAAGGCCGGGACAGGGGGAACTATGGCTACACCTTC.